This is a list of T cell receptor beta chains from one sample in a study of patients and donors after allogeneic stem cell transplantation. TCRdb used MiXCR to reprocess the RT-PCR reads, holding one entry per CDR3 protein. The sample has about 160,000 distinct CDR3 sequences; 25% to 35% are singletons. Material for sequencing was blood, either unsorted or a sorted T cell fraction (not recorded which). Every receptor here comes from a human donor who was either an allogeneic HSCT recipient or a stem cell or donor lymphocyte infusion donor (not recorded which). It is not recorded whose cells these are; they may come from a transplant donor. Each CDR3 is given with its conserved first and last residue. A D gene is named only where the DNA matches it firmly. The size field is filled for only some rows; it gives once, few, many or a size class.

>TRBJ2-5|NA|few|TRBV28
TGTGCCAGCAGGAAGGGATCAGGAACGGCGGGGACCCAGTACTTC
CASRKGSGTAGTQYF
>TRBJ1-1|TRBD1|NA|TRBV5-1
TGCGCCAGCAGCTTGATGTCAGGGGGCGGGAACACTGAAGCTTTCTTT
CASSLMSGGGNTEAFF
>TRBJ2-3|NA|few|TRBV4-3
TGCGCCAGCAGCCAAGAGCGGAAAAATACGCAGTATTTT
CASSQERKNTQYF
>TRBJ2-3|NA|NA|TRBV20-1
TGCAGTGCGCCCCCCGCGGGGATAACGCAGTATTTT
CSAPPAGITQYF
>TRBJ1-1|NA|many|TRBV6-2/TRBV6-3
TGTGCCAGCAGCGTAAGAACTGAAGCTTTCTTT
CASSVRTEAFF
>TRBJ2-1|NA|NA|TRBV20-1
TGCAGTGCTAGAGACCCAGGGCCGGGACCCTATTACAATGAGCAGTTCTTC
CSARDPGPGPYYNEQFF
>TRBJ1-1|NA|few|TRBV20-1
TGCAGTGCTAGCTCCTCGGGCAGCGGCGTCCCTGAAGCTTTCTTT
CSASSSGSGVPEAFF
>TRBJ2-7|NA|NA|TRBV29-1
TGCAGCGTTGTGGCCAGGGGAAGCGAGCAGTACTTC
CSVVARGSEQYF
>TRBJ1-4|NA|NA|TRBV6-5
TGTGCCAGCAGTGCTGTCGGAGGTGGTGAAAAACTGTTTTTT
CASSAVGGGEKLFF
>TRBJ2-7|NA|NA|TRBV29-1
TGCAGCGTTGAACTTGATGGGGGGAGCGGGTACGAGCAGTACTTC
CSVELDGGSGYEQYF
>TRBJ2-1|TRBD2|NA|TRBV12-3/TRBV12-4
TGTGCCAGCACCCACCGAAGGACTAGCATCGATGAGCAGTTCTTC
CASTHRRTSIDEQFF
>TRBJ2-7|NA|many|TRBV6-2/TRBV6-3
TGTGCCAGCAGTCAACAAGCGTTCGAGCAGTACTTC
CASSQQAFEQYF
>TRBJ1-5|NA|NA|TRBV6-2/TRBV6-3
TGTGCCAGCAGTTGGGGGTTCCAACAGCCCCAGCATTTT
CASSWGFQQPQHF
>TRBJ1-6|NA|many|TRBV27
TGTGCCAGCAGTTTAGGGGTGTTGTGGAATTCACCCCTCCACTTT
CASSLGVLWNSPLHF
>TRBJ1-2|NA|NA|TRBV7-9
TGTGCCAGCAGCGCAGGGGAGTTCTATGGCTACACCTTC
CASSAGEFYGYTF
>TRBJ1-5|NA|NA|TRBV6-5
TGTGCCAGCAGTTACTCAGGGAAGGGGAATCAGCCCCAGCATTTT
CASSYSGKGNQPQHF
>TRBJ1-2|NA|NA|TRBV20-1
TGCAGTGTTCTGCCGGGAGGGAAAAACTATGGCTACACCTTC
CSVLPGGKNYGYTF
>TRBJ2-2|TRBD2|NA|TRBV20-1
TGCAGTGCTAGAGACGCTAGCGGGAGTTTGTACACCGGGGAGCTGTTTTTT
CSARDASGSLYTGELFF
>TRBJ2-3|NA|NA|TRBV20-1
TGCAGTGCTACCCTAGCTACAGATACGCAGTATTTT
CSATLATDTQYF
>TRBJ2-7|TRBD2|NA|TRBV5-1
TGCGCCAGCAGCTCTAGCGGGGGATACTACGAGCAGTACTTC
CASSSSGGYYEQYF
>TRBJ2-7|NA|NA|TRBV10-3
TGTGCCATCAGTGGGAGTAACGGCGAGCAGTACTTC
CAISGSNGEQYF
>TRBJ2-7|NA|NA|TRBV28
TGTGCCAGCACCTCGGGGGGCTTCTCCTACGAGCAGTACTTC
CASTSGGFSYEQYF
>TRBJ2-7|NA|NA|TRBV6-1
TGTGCCAGCAGTGAAGCCCGGCAGGGGAGCGAGCAGTACTTC
CASSEARQGSEQYF
>TRBJ1-3|NA|NA|TRBV4-3
TGCGCCAGCAGTCCTGCGAGACGGTTCTCTGGAAACACCATATATTTT
CASSPARRFSGNTIYF
>TRBJ2-5|NA|few|TRBV12-3/TRBV12-4
TGTGCCAGCAGTTTAGAGGGCTGGGAGACCCAGTACTTC
CASSLEGWETQYF
>TRBJ2-5|NA|NA|TRBV7-9
TGTGCCAGCAAATACCAGGGTCAAGAGACCCAGTACTTC
CASKYQGQETQYF
>TRBJ1-1|NA|NA|TRBV12-3/TRBV12-4
TGTGCCAGCAGCCGGGGTGTGAACACTGAAGCTTTCTTT
CASSRGVNTEAFF
>TRBJ1-1|NA|few|TRBV4-1
TGCGCCAGCAGCCAAGGGACCCCTATGGCACCCGCCACTGAAGCTTTCTTT
CASSQGTPMAPATEAFF
>TRBJ1-6|TRBD1|NA|TRBV3-1
TGTGCCAGCAGCCCGAAGATCGGACAGGTGGCAAATTCACCCCTCCACTTT
CASSPKIGQVANSPLHF
>TRBJ1-5|NA|NA|TRBV2
TGTGCCAGCAGCCCCGTGGGGGCGAATCAGCCCCAGCATTTT
CASSPVGANQPQHF
>TRBJ2-3|TRBD2|NA|TRBV12-3/TRBV12-4
TGTGCCAGCAGTTCTTTAGCGGGAGGGCTGTATACGCAGTATTTT
CASSSLAGGLYTQYF
>TRBJ2-1|NA|NA|TRBV28
TGTGCCAGCAGAGGACTCGAGCAGTTCTTC
CASRGLEQFF
>TRBJ1-1|NA|many|TRBV20-1
TGCAGTGCTAGACCAGGGGAGTCTGAAGCTTTCTTT
CSARPGESEAFF
>TRBJ2-5|NA|NA|TRBV15
TGTGCCACCAGCAGAGCACTGTCTAGCCAAGAGACCCAGTACTTC
CATSRALSSQETQYF
>TRBJ1-6|NA|many|TRBV5-1
TGCGCCAGCAGCTTGTATCTCAGTTCACCCCTCCACTTT
CASSLYLSSPLHF
>TRBJ2-1|TRBD2|NA|TRBV9
TGTGCCAGCAGCGTAGGGGCGGGAGGATACAATGAGCAGTTCTTC
CASSVGAGGYNEQFF
>TRBJ2-7|NA|NA|TRBV7-6
TGTGCCAGCAGCCCCGTAGGGGGAACCTACGAGCAGTACTTC
CASSPVGGTYEQYF
>TRBJ1-1|NA|NA|TRBV7-9
TGTGCCAGCAGCCCAAGGAACGGGAACACTGAAGCTTTCTTT
CASSPRNGNTEAFF
>TRBJ2-7|TRBD2|NA|TRBV6-2/TRBV6-3
TGTGCCAGCAGTTCGGGACTAGCGGGACGCTCCTCCTACGAGCAGTACTTC
CASSSGLAGRSSYEQYF
>TRBJ2-1|NA|NA|TRBV28
TGTGCCAGCAGAATTAGAGAATGGGCCTACAATGAGCAGTTCTTC
CASRIREWAYNEQFF
>TRBJ1-6|TRBD1|few|TRBV7-9
TGTGCCAGCAGCTTCGGACAGGGCCAGAATTCACCCCTCCACTTT
CASSFGQGQNSPLHF
>TRBJ2-2|NA|few|TRBV28
TGTGCCAGCCTCCGGGCTAGCACCGGGGAGCTGTTTTTT
CASLRASTGELFF
>TRBJ2-7|NA|NA|TRBV27
TGTGCCAGCAGTACACAGTCTGATCACAAGCAGTACTTC
CASSTQSDHKQYF
>TRBJ2-7|NA|NA|TRBV28
TGTGCCAGCAGTTCCTACCAGGGTATCTACGAGCAGTACTTC
CASSSYQGIYEQYF
>TRBJ1-4|NA|few|TRBV5-8
TGTGCCAGCAGCTTGCGGGGGACGAGGATGGAAAAACTGTTTTTT
CASSLRGTRMEKLFF
>TRBJ2-1|TRBD2|few|TRBV6-2/TRBV6-3
TGTGCCAGCAGGACACTAGCGGGAGATAGTTGGTGTGAGCAGTTCTTC
CASRTLAGDSWCEQFF
>TRBJ2-3|NA|NA|TRBV7-2
TGTGCCAGCACCCAGATTGGGGGTAGCACAGATACGCAGTATTTT
CASTQIGGSTDTQYF
>TRBJ1-2|TRBD1|NA|TRBV20-1
TGCAGTGCTTCGCGACAGGGGGGGGACTATGGCTACACCTTC
CSASRQGGDYGYTF
>TRBJ2-7|TRBD2|few|TRBV4-3
TGCGCCAGCAGCCAAGAGCTCCCTAGCGGGTACGAGCAGTACTTC
CASSQELPSGYEQYF
>TRBJ2-5|NA|few|TRBV7-9
TGTGCCAGCAGCAACCGGGACGGAAAAGAGACCCAGTACTTC
CASSNRDGKETQYF
>TRBJ1-6|NA|NA|TRBV6-1
TGTGCCAGCAGCGGGACATTCTCCTATAATTCACCCCTCCACTTT
CASSGTFSYNSPLHF
>TRBJ1-2|NA|few|TRBV2
TGTGCCGAAGGACTGGACGAATATGGCTACACCTTC
CAEGLDEYGYTF
>TRBJ2-1|NA|NA|TRBV27
TGTGCCAGCAGTTTATCCGGGCGACGAGGGATAGGGACCTACAATGAGCAGTTCTTC
CASSLSGRRGIGTYNEQFF
>TRBJ2-2|NA|NA|TRBV12-3/TRBV12-4
TGTGCCACCACTCCCTCCGGCAGGGCTAACACCGGGGAGCTGTTTTTT
CATTPSGRANTGELFF
>TRBJ2-7|TRBD1|NA|TRBV29-1
TGCAGCGTGGAGACAGGGTACGAGCAGTACTTC
CSVETGYEQYF
>TRBJ2-7|NA|NA|TRBV9
TGTGCCAGCAGCGGAGAACGTGGAGAGCAGTACTTC
CASSGERGEQYF
>TRBJ1-5|NA|few|TRBV20-1
TGCAGTGCTAGGGGACACTTCAATCAGCCCCAGCATTTT
CSARGHFNQPQHF
>TRBJ1-2|NA|few|TRBV11-2
TGTGCCAGCAGCTATGACAGCCATAACTATGGCTACACCTTC
CASSYDSHNYGYTF
>TRBJ1-3|NA|few|TRBV9
TGTGCCAGCAGCGTAGCGAAGGACAGCTTGGTCTCTGGAAACACCATATATTTT
CASSVAKDSLVSGNTIYF
>TRBJ1-4|NA|few|TRBV20-1
TGCAGTGCTAGAGGTCGGATGAATGAAAAACTGTTTTTT
CSARGRMNEKLFF